This is a list of T cell receptor beta chains from one sample in a study of blood T cells in healthy people across ages. TCRdb re-called the 5' RACE reads through MiXCR, storing one row per CDR3 protein. The top ten clones hold 7.9% of a sample with around 1,500,000 distinct CDR3 sequences, approximately 38% of them seen once. Input material: blood. Every receptor here comes from a woman in her late teens or twenties in good health. Both conserved end residues are part of each CDR3. A D gene is named only where the DNA matches it firmly. Clone size is given for some rows only: seen once, a few or many times, or a class if the clone is expanded.

TRBJ2-7 | TRBV9 | NA | NA | CASSVAAADEQYF | TGTGCCAGCAGCGTAGCAGCTGCGGACGAGCAGTACTTC
TRBJ2-1 | TRBV20-1 | few | TRBD2 | CSARDGAGGPLYNEQFF | TGCAGTGCTAGAGACGGTGCGGGAGGGCCCCTATACAATGAGCAGTTCTTC
TRBJ2-5 | TRBV20-1 | NA | NA | CSARDRDGRVDEQYF | TGCAGTGCTAGAGATCGAGATGGACGGGTTGATGAGCAGTACTTC
TRBJ2-3 | TRBV7-9 | many | TRBD2 | CASSLSGGADTQYF | TGTGCCAGCAGCTTAAGCGGGGGGGCAGATACGCAGTATTTT
TRBJ2-3 | TRBV11-2 | NA | NA | CASSLGRPKAGGQGTDTQYF | TGTGCCAGCAGCTTAGGCCGTCCCAAAGCCGGGGGGCAGGGCACAGATACGCAGTATTTT
TRBJ2-7 | TRBV4-1 | NA | NA | CASSPPGTVSYEQYF | TGCGCCAGCAGCCCCCCCGGGACCGTCTCCTACGAGCAGTACTTC
TRBJ2-5 | TRBV7-3 | many | NA | CASSLTKALGETQYF | TGTGCCAGCAGCTTAACGAAGGCCTTAGGGGAGACCCAGTACTTC
TRBJ1-3 | TRBV27 | many | NA | CASSLSGFSGNTIYF | TGTGCCAGCAGTTTAAGTGGTTTCTCTGGAAACACCATATATTTT
TRBJ2-5 | TRBV29-1 | NA | TRBD2 | CSVEGTGGGRVQETQYF | TGCAGCGTTGAGGGGACCGGGGGAGGGAGGGTCCAAGAGACCCAGTACTTC
TRBJ2-3 | TRBV6-1 | NA | TRBD1 | CASSPAPEDRGSGDTQYF | TGTGCCAGCAGCCCCGCGCCCGAGGACAGGGGCAGCGGGGATACGCAGTATTTT
TRBJ2-5 | TRBV5-5 | few | TRBD1 | CASTRTGLEQYF | TGTGCCAGCACCCGGACAGGGCTTGAGCAGTACTTC
TRBJ2-7 | TRBV7-9 | few | NA | CASSLPGSNSRGAYEQYF | TGTGCCAGCAGCTTACCGGGCTCAAATAGCCGGGGAGCCTACGAGCAGTACTTC
TRBJ2-1 | TRBV19 | NA | TRBD2 | CASKGLEGGSGYNEQFF | TGTGCCAGTAAGGGACTAGAAGGGGGGAGTGGGTACAATGAGCAGTTCTTC
TRBJ1-1 | TRBV20-1 | NA | NA | CSARITGSSTEAFF | TGCAGTGCTAGAATAACAGGGTCGAGCACTGAAGCTTTCTTT
TRBJ1-5 | TRBV7-2 | NA | NA | CASSLNPGNSNQPQHF | TGTGCCAGCAGCTTAAACCCGGGGAATAGCAATCAGCCCCAGCATTTT
TRBJ1-6 | TRBV30 | NA | NA | CAWSEAGDSPLHF | TGTGCCTGGAGTGAGGCGGGGGATTCACCCCTCCACTTT
TRBJ1-1 | TRBV28 | NA | NA | CASNTILNTEAFF | TGTGCCAGCAACACGATACTGAACACTGAAGCTTTCTTT
TRBJ2-3 | TRBV20-1 | few | TRBD2 | CSARATSGGTSTDTQYF | TGCAGTGCTAGGGCGACTAGCGGGGGTACTAGCACAGATACGCAGTATTTT
TRBJ2-3 | TRBV20-1 | NA | NA | CSANPEADTQYF | TGCAGTGCTAATCCAGAAGCAGATACGCAGTATTTT
TRBJ2-4 | TRBV2 | few | NA | CASSEQMAGQGNIQYF | TGTGCCAGCAGTGAACAGATGGCAGGCCAGGGAAACATTCAGTACTTC
TRBJ2-7 | TRBV7-9 | NA | NA | CASSCASMSSYEQYF | TGTGCCAGCAGCTGTGCATCTATGAGCTCCTACGAGCAGTACTTC
TRBJ2-5 | TRBV15 | few | TRBD2 | CATSRTTSGRAGETQYF | TGTGCCACCAGCAGAACAACTAGCGGGAGGGCCGGTGAGACCCAGTACTTC